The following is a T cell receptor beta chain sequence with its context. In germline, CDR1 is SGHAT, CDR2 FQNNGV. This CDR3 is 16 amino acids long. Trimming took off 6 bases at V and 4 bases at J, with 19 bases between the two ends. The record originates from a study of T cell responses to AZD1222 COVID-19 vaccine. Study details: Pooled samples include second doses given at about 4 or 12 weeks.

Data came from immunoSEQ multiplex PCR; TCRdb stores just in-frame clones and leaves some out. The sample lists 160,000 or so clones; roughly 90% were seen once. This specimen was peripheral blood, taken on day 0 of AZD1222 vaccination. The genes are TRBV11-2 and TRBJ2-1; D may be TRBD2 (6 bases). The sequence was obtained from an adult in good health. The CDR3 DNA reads TGTGCCAGCAGGCCCAGGGATAGCGGATATTACAATGAGCAGTTCTTC. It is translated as CASRPRDSGYYNEQFF.